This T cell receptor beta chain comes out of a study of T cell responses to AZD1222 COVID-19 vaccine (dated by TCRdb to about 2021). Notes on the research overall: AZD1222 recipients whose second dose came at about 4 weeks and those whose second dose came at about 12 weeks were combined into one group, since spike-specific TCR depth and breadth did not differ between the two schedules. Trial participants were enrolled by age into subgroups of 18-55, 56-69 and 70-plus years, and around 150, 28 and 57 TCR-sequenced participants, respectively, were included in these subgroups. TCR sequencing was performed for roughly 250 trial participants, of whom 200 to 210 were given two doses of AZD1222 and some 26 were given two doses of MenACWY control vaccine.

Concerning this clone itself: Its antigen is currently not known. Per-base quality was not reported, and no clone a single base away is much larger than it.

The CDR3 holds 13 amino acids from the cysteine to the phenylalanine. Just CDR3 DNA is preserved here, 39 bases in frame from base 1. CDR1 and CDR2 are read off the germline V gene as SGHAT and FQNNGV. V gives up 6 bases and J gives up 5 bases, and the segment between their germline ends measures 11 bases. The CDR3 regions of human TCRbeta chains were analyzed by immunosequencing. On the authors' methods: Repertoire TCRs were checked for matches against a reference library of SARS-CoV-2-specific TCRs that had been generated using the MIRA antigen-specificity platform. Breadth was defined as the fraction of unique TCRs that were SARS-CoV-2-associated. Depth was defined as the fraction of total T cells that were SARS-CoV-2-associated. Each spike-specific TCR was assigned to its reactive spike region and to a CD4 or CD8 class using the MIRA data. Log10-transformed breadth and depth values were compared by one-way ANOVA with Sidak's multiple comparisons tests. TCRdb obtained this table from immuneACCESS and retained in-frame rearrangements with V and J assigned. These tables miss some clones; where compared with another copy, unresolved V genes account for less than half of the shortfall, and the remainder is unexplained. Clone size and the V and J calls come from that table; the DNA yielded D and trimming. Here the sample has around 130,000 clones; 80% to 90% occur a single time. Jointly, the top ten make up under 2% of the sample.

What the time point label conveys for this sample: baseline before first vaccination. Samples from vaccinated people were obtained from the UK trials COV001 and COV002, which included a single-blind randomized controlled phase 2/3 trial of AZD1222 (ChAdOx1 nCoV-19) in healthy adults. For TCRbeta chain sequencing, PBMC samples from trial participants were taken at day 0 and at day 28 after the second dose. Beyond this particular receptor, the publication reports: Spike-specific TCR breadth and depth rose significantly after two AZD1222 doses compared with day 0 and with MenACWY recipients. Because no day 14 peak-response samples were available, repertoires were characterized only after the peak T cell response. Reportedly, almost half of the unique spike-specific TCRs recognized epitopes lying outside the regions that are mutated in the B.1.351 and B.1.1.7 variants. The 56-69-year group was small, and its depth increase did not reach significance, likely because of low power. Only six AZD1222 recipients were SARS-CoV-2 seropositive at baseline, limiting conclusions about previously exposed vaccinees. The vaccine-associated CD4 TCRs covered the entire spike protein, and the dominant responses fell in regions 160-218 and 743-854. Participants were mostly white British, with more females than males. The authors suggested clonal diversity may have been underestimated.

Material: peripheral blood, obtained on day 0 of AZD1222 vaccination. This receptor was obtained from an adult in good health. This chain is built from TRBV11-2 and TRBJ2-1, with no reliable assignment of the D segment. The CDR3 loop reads CASRPDLDNEQFF. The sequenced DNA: TGTGCCAGCAGACCCGACCTGGACAATGAGCAGTTCTTC.